Shown below are 10 T cell receptor beta chains from a single sample sequenced in a study of control samples from healthy donors and cancer patients. Libraries were prepared by immunoSEQ multiplex PCR; TCRdb keeps only in-frame clonotypes and omits some of them. The sample records around 130,000 clones, roughly 88% being singletons. The sample consisted of blood. The receptors stem from a man aged 50 to 60 in good health.

In the case of this clone: With a much larger clone just one base away, this may be a read error. V gene TRBV3-1 (or the pseudogene TRBV3-2) combines with J gene TRBJ2-5; D might be TRBD1 (6 bases). Per germline, CDR1 LGHDT and CDR2 YNNKEL (reference sequence). The CDR3 has 14 residues. The CDR3 DNA is TGTGCCGGCAGCCAACAGGGTCGTTTGGAGACCCAGTACTTC. Translating gives CAGSQQGRLETQYF.

CDR3 in DNA: TGTGCCAGCAGTTACTCAGGGAGCCGCAGGTACACCATATATTTT. Its translation: CASSYSGSRRYTIYF. The genes are TRBV6-6 and TRBJ1-3; D not resolved. CDR1 and CDR2 from the germline V gene are MNHNY and SVGAGI (reference sequence). V was trimmed by 0 bases and J by 8 bases, leaving 14 bases between them. This CDR3 is built from 15 residues.

The rearrangement joins TRBV7-9 to TRBJ1-2, with a weak D call TRBD1 (5 bases). This CDR3 has 17 residues. Germline V gives CDR1 SEHNR, CDR2 FQNEAQ (reference sequence). V lost 2 bases to trimming and J lost 0 bases, with 16 bases between them. The CDR3 DNA reads as TGTGCCAGCAGCTTAAGTGTGGCTCAGGGAGCTAACTATGGCTACACCTTC. It is translated as CASSLSVAQGANYGYTF.

This CDR3 is CSASNTANFYGYTF. The CDR3 DNA sequence: TGCAGTGCTAGTAACACAGCTAATTTCTATGGCTACACCTTC. The rearrangement uses TRBV20-1 and TRBJ1-2, with D uncertain. V was pared by 3 bases and J by 4 bases, with 15 bases between. The germline V gene encodes CDR1 DFQATT and CDR2 SNEGSKA (reference sequence). This CDR3 region has 14 residues.

The chain joins TRBV4-1 to TRBJ2-5, with D perhaps being TRBD1 or TRBD2 (5 bases each). Germline assignment: CDR1 MGHRA and CDR2 YSYEKL. Trimming took off 3 bases at V and 5 bases at J, with 16 bases between the two ends. CDR3 size: 15 residues. CDR3 in DNA: TGCGCCAGCAGCCAGACACCGGGACCCAGGGAGACCCAGTACTTC. Its protein product is CASSQTPGPRETQYF.

This chain joins TRBV29-1 and TRBJ2-6; a weak D match, TRBD1 (5 bases). The CDR3 has 14 residues. The germline gives CDR1 SQVTM, CDR2 ANQGSEA. The germline V and J ends were trimmed by 7 bases and 0 bases, with 10 bases remaining between them. CDR3 region: CSATANSGANVLTF. The CDR3 region has the DNA TGCAGCGCGACAGCTAACTCTGGGGCCAACGTCCTGACTTTC.

The rearrangement joins TRBV3-1 (or the pseudogene TRBV3-2) to TRBJ2-1, with 7 bases lining up with TRBD2. Germline CDR1 is LGHDT and CDR2 is YNNKEL (reference sequence). The CDR3 totals 17 residues. The V segment lost 4 bases and the J segment 5 bases; nucleotides outside the gene matches: 14. CDR3 sequence (DNA): TGTGCCAGCAGCCCTCAGCCGGGACTAATTAGAGACAATGAGCAGTTCTTC. Encoded protein: CASSPQPGLIRDNEQFF.

This sequence joins TRBV20-1 and TRBJ1-6, with unresolved D. This CDR3 comprises 11 residues. V was shortened by 0 bases and J by 9 bases, with 3 bases between the two germline ends. Germline lookup yields CDR1 DFQATT and CDR2 SNEGSKA (reference sequence). CDR3 sequence: CSARELSPLHF. The CDR3 bases are TGCAGTGCTAGAGAACTTTCACCCCTCCACTTT.

This chain joins TRBV9 and TRBJ1-2, with 7 bases that match TRBD1. This CDR3 is 13 amino acids long. V was clipped by 3 bases and J by 8 bases; unmatched bases: 7. The germline gives CDR1 SGDLS, CDR2 YYNGEE. CDR3 protein: CASSAQGQVGYTF. The DNA for the CDR3 is TGTGCCAGCAGCGCGCAAGGACAGGTCGGCTACACCTTC.

This chain connects TRBV7-9 to TRBJ2-3, with 9 bases fitting TRBD2. The CDR3 is 15 residues long. Germline values: CDR1 SEHNR, CDR2 FQNEAQ (reference sequence). Trimming removed 4 bases from V and 1 base from J; junction bases left unmatched: 3. The DNA of the CDR3 is TGTGCCAGCAGCTCACGACTAGCGGGCACAGATACGCAGTATTTT. Protein: CASSSRLAGTDTQYF.